This T cell receptor beta chain was sequenced in a study of regulatory T cells in long-lasting Graves disease. For TCR beta, libraries came from iRepertoire HTBI primers and Arm-PCR of CDR3 regions. TCRdb redid the calling of the multiplex PCR reads with MiXCR, one entry per CDR3 protein. The data contain 370,000 or so distinct CDR3 sequences, roughly 15% of them seen just once; the ten biggest clones take up around 20%. The time point is: newly diagnosed GD, antithyroid drugs for less than 3 months. Generation of the TCR library employed RNA extracted from PBMCs. This clonotype has ten or more counts. Germline V gives CDR1 MDHEN, CDR2 SYDVKM. The length of the CDR3 is 16 residues. V gave up 5 bases and J gave up 3 bases, with 14 bases separating them. This sample was also put to use in a study of T cells in Graves' hyperthyroidism and ophthalmopathy.

The material sequenced was peripheral blood mononuclear cells (PBMCs), taken at new diagnosis, from a patient treated with antithyroid drugs. This clonotype originated in a woman between 18 and 30 years old with Graves disease. The chain joins TRBV28 to TRBJ2-6, with TRBD1 as a possible D gene (5 bases). The chain's CDR3 is CASSRGQGDGANVLTF. The CDR3 DNA reads as TGTGCCAGCAGTAGAGGTCAGGGTGATGGGGCCAACGTCCTGACTTTC.